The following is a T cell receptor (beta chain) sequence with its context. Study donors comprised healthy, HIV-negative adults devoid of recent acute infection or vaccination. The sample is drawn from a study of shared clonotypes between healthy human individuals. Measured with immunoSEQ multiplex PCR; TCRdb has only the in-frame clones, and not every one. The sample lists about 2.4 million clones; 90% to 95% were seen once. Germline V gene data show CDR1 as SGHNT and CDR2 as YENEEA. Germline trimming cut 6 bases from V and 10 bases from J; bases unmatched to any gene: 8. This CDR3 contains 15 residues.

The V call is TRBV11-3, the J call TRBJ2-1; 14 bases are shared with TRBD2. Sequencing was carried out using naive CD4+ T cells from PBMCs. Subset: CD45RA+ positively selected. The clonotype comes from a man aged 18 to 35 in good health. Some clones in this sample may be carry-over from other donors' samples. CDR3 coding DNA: TGTGCCAGCAGGGGACTAGCGGGAGCGGAAGGGGAGCAGTTCTTC. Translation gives CASRGLAGAEGEQFF. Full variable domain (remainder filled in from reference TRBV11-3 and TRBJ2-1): EAGVVQSPRYKIIEKKQPVAFWCNPISGHNTLYWYLQNLGQGPELLIRYENEEAVDDSQLPKDRFSAERLKGVDSTLKIQPAELGDSAVYLCASRGLAGAEGEQFFGPGTRLTVL.